Shown below are 17 T cell receptor beta chains from a single sample sequenced in a study of technical replicates of blood from several donors. The protocol was immunoSEQ multiplex PCR, while the TCRdb copy is restricted to in-frame clones and leaves out a portion. The sample records 66,000 or so clones, almost 97% being singletons. The sequenced sample consisted of T cells isolated from PBMCs. All receptors come from a human donor in good health.

Here the CDR3 reads CASSARQGLYEQYF. The CDR3 bases are TGTGCCAGCAGCGCCCGACAGGGGCTCTACGAGCAGTACTTC. This chain uses TRBV7-2 with TRBJ2-7; 8 nucleotides align to TRBD1. The germline CDR1 and CDR2 sequences are SGHTA and FQGNSA. Trimming at V came to 5 bases and at J to 3 bases, leaving 6 bases not matched to a gene. The CDR3 is 14 residues long.

The chain recombines TRBV28 with TRBJ2-7; possibly TRBD2 for D (6 bases). Trimming removed 6 bases at V and 2 bases at J, with 14 bases between. Germline CDR1 and CDR2: MDHEN and SYDVKM. This CDR3 spans 14 amino acids. The CDR3 nucleotides read TGTGCCAGCAGACCTCCTAGCGAAACCTACGAGCAGTACTTC. Its protein product is CASRPPSETYEQYF. The variable domain in full, with the rest retrieved from reference TRBV28 and TRBJ2-7, is DVKVTQSSRYLVKRTGEKVFLECVQDMDHENMFWYRQDPGLGLRLIYFSYDVKMKEKGDIPEGYSVSREKKERFSLILESASTNQTSMYLCASRPPSETYEQYFGPGTRLTVT.

This clone has only one observation. The rearrangement joins TRBV5-6 to TRBJ2-7; possible D gene TRBD1, 5 bases. The germline V gene has CDR1 SGHDT and CDR2 YYEEEE. The CDR3 spans 13 residues. V dropped 4 bases and J dropped 4 bases, with 12 bases sitting between them. CDR3 bases: TGTGCCAGCAGCACCCCAGGGATATACGAGCAGTACTTC. Residues: CASSTPGIYEQYF. The variable domain in full, completed from reference TRBV5-6 and TRBJ2-7, reads DAGVTQSPTHLIKTRGQQVTLRCSPKSGHDTVSWYQQALGQGPQFIFQYYEEEERQRGNFPDRFSGHQFPNYSSELNVNALLLGDSALYLCASSTPGIYEQYFGPGTRLTVT.

This clone was detected a few times. This chain uses TRBV25-1 with TRBJ1-1; D is possibly TRBD1 (5 bases). Trimming cost V 8 bases and J 6 bases, with 22 bases left between them. In germline, CDR1 is MGHDK, CDR2 SYGVNS. This CDR3 spans 15 amino acids. CDR3 sequence (DNA): TGTGCCAGCCGGAAAGAAGGGGCGGTAATCTCTGAAGCTTTCTTT. Encoded protein: CASRKEGAVISEAFF.

The chain recombines TRBV10-1 with TRBJ2-1, with D uncertain. Germline loops: CDR1 WNHNN, CDR2 SYGVQD (reference sequence). This CDR3 region has 15 residues. Trimming removed 0 bases at V and 5 bases at J, with 11 bases between. CDR3 bases: TGCGCCAGCAGTGAGTCAGGCACAGCCCACAATGAGCAGTTCTTC. Its translation is CASSESGTAHNEQFF.

The chain uses TRBV5-6 and TRBJ2-2; the D gene is possibly TRBD2 (6 bases). The CDR3 totals 15 residues. Germline loops: CDR1 SGHDT, CDR2 YYEEEE. Trimming took 5 bases from V and 4 from J, leaving 15 bases between them. CDR3: CASRLDWGGTGELFF. CDR3 in DNA: TGTGCCAGCAGACTGGACTGGGGAGGCACCGGGGAGCTGTTTTTT. Supplemented by reference TRBV5-6 and TRBJ2-2, the full variable domain reads DAGVTQSPTHLIKTRGQQVTLRCSPKSGHDTVSWYQQALGQGPQFIFQYYEEEERQRGNFPDRFSGHQFPNYSSELNVNALLLGDSALYLCASRLDWGGTGELFFGEGSRLTVL.

Concerning this clone itself: The sample contains more than one DNA sequence encoding this CDR3. V usage is TRBV6-1 and J usage is TRBJ1-2; the D is unclear. This CDR3 is 13 amino acids long. The ends were cut back, 1 base at V and 4 bases at J, with 7 bases in the middle. The germline CDR1 and CDR2 sequences are MNHNS and SASEGT. The CDR3 protein is CASSEGGFYGYTF. The DNA for the CDR3 is TGTGCCAGCAGTGAAGGAGGTTTCTATGGCTACACCTTC.

V gene TRBV5-6 combines with J gene TRBJ2-3, with 7 bases lining up with TRBD1. Germline values: CDR1 SGHDT, CDR2 YYEEEE. V shed 3 bases, J shed 2 bases, and the junction held 9 bases outside the gene matches. There are 16 residues in the CDR3. The CDR3 is CASSSLGTVFTDTQYF. The CDR3 nucleotides are TGTGCCAGCAGCTCCCTGGGGACAGTGTTCACAGATACGCAGTATTTT.

This chain joins TRBV7-9 and TRBJ1-1, with TRBD1 as a possible D gene (6 bases). The CDR3 spans 17 residues. The germline gives CDR1 SEHNR, CDR2 FQNEAQ (reference sequence). The V end lost 1 base, the J end lost 11 bases, and 26 bases lay between the germline ends. CDR3 sequence: CASSLVWGPEQAGFAFF. The CDR3 DNA is TGTGCCAGCAGCTTAGTTTGGGGGCCAGAACAAGCCGGTTTTGCTTTCTTT.

The genes are TRBV7-2 and TRBJ1-5; 8 bases agree with TRBD1. CDR3 length: 16 residues. Germline assignment: CDR1 SGHTA and CDR2 FQGNSA. V shed 2 bases and J 6 bases; nucleotides not matched to a gene: 9. The CDR3 coding sequence is TGTGCCAGCAGCTTACAGACAGGGGCGGGTGGTCAGCCCCAGCATTTT. Amino acids: CASSLQTGAGGQPQHF.

This chain links TRBV5-4 with TRBJ2-7; D may be TRBD2 (6 bases). Germline V gives CDR1 SGHNT, CDR2 YYREEE (reference sequence). The CDR3 is 16 amino acids. The germline V and J ends were trimmed by 6 bases and 3 bases, with 22 bases remaining between them. The CDR3 is CASTHPMTGGSYEQYF. The DNA for the CDR3 is TGTGCCAGCACCCACCCCATGACTGGGGGGAGCTACGAGCAGTACTTC.

The J gene is TRBJ1-5, the V gene TRBV28; D unclear. CDR3 length: 14 residues. The germline gives CDR1 MDHEN, CDR2 SYDVKM. The germline V and J ends were trimmed by 6 bases and 6 bases, with 15 bases remaining between them. The CDR3 coding sequence is TGTGCCAGCAGGCCGATAACCGCCGGTCAGCCCCAGCATTTT. Translating gives CASRPITAGQPQHF.

This chain uses TRBV28 with TRBJ2-4; the match to TRBD2 covers 7 bases. The length of the CDR3 is 16 residues. Germline values: CDR1 MDHEN, CDR2 SYDVKM. J gave up 1 base and V 5 bases, and 8 bases lay outside the gene matches. This CDR3 is CASSVGGSGAKNIQYF. The CDR3 nucleotides are TGTGCCAGCAGTGTGGGGGGGAGTGGTGCCAAAAACATTCAGTACTTC.

The table lists this clone with a count of one. CDR3 DNA sequence: TGTGCCAGCAGCCGGGAGACCCAGTACTTC. Translated: CASSRETQYF. J is TRBJ2-5 and V is TRBV6-1, with unresolved D. Looked up from germline, CDR1 is MNHNS and CDR2 is SASEGT. Trimming took 6 bases from V and 5 from J, leaving 4 bases between them. The CDR3 is made up of 10 amino acids.

The CDR3 nucleotides read TGTGCCAGTACGCAGGGCGGGAACCCCTACGAGCAGTACTTC. The encoded protein is CASTQGGNPYEQYF. The V call is TRBV6-1, the J call TRBJ2-7; weak D call: TRBD2 (6 bases). CDR1 is MNHNS, CDR2 SASEGT, per germline. With 9 bases removed from V and 2 bases from J, the gap between germline ends came to 17 bases. The CDR3 length is 14 residues.

The V gene is TRBV7-9, the J gene TRBJ2-1; 9 bases map to TRBD1. The CDR3 runs 18 residues. The germline V gene encodes CDR1 SEHNR and CDR2 FQNEAQ (reference sequence). The J segment lost 12 bases and the V segment lost 0 bases, leaving 18 bases of the junction unmatched. The CDR3 bases are TGTGCCAGCAGCTTAGCTTTCTTGGGGACAGGGAACAATGACGGGCAGTTCTTC. It yields the protein CASSLAFLGTGNNDGQFF.

This chain uses TRBV14 with TRBJ2-1; D is uncertain. CDR3 length: 13 residues. Germline V gene lookup returns CDR1 SGHDN and CDR2 FVKESK. The germline V and J ends were trimmed by 4 bases and 7 bases, with 11 bases remaining between them. The CDR3 coding sequence is TGTGCCAGCAGCCCAGAGATCGGGAATGAGCAGTTCTTC. Translation: CASSPEIGNEQFF. Filled out from reference TRBV14 and TRBJ2-1, the complete variable domain reads EAGVTQFPSHSVIEKGQTVTLRCDPISGHDNLYWYRRVMGKEIKFLLHFVKESKQDESGMPNNRFLAERTGGTYSTLKVQPAELEDSGVYFCASSPEIGNEQFFGPGTRLTVL.